This is a list of T cell receptor beta chains from one sample in a study of T-cell memory formation after mild COVID-19. TCRdb redid the calling of the 5' RACE reads with MiXCR, one entry per CDR3 protein. The sample has 350,000 to 400,000 distinct CDR3 sequences, about 21% seen once. The sample consisted of PBMCs or a T cell subset sorted from them (not recorded which). The origin of the receptors is an adult woman who had mild COVID-19 (a few samples of this study predate the infection). Cell type and time point are not known. Each CDR3 is given with its conserved first and last residue. D genes are given only for firm matches. The size of a clone is reported for some rows only, either as once, few or many, or as a class for expanded clones.

>-|TRBJ2-1|TRBV6-1|-
TGTGCCAGCCGAGGGCTCGGCGGGGAGCAGTTCTTC
CASRGLGGEQFF
>few|TRBJ2-2|TRBV6-5|TRBD2
TGTGCCATCCGACCGGGACTAGCGGGGGCCGGGGAGCTGTTTTTT
CAIRPGLAGAGELFF
>few|TRBJ1-2|TRBV7-9|-
TGTGCCAGCAGCTTAGGGGCCCAGGGTGACTATGGCTACACCTTC
CASSLGAQGDYGYTF
>-|TRBJ2-7|TRBV6-2/TRBV6-3|-
TGTGCCGCGCGGGACAGCGGCGAGCAGTACTTC
CAARDSGEQYF
>-|TRBJ2-7|TRBV15|TRBD2
TGTGCCACCAGCAGAGGGCTAGCGGGAGTTGAGCAGTACTTC
CATSRGLAGVEQYF
>many|TRBJ2-7|TRBV2|-
TGTGCCAGCAGTGAAGCGTCGGGGCCCTACGAGCAGTACTTC
CASSEASGPYEQYF
>-|TRBJ2-7|TRBV30|TRBD1
TGTGCCTGGAAGGACAGGGGAGCTTCCGAGCAGTACTTC
CAWKDRGASEQYF
>-|TRBJ2-7|TRBV7-9|TRBD1
TGTGCCAGCAGCTCCCAGGGACAGGACTACGAGCAGTACTTC
CASSSQGQDYEQYF
>few|TRBJ2-3|TRBV7-9|TRBD1
TGTGCCAGCAGCTTAGCGACAGGGGGAAAAACGCATACGCAGTATTTT
CASSLATGGKTHTQYF
>-|TRBJ2-3|TRBV4-1|-
TGCGCCAGCAGCCAAGCGTGGGGCCAAAGGGGGGCTTCTCGCACAGATACGCAGTATTTT
CASSQAWGQRGASRTDTQYF
>few|TRBJ2-7|TRBV15|-
TGTGCCACCAGCAGAGGGTCCGGGGAAGAGCAGTACTTC
CATSRGSGEEQYF
>few|TRBJ2-5|TRBV15|-
TGTGCCACCAGCAGAGTCGGGGCCGAGACCCAGTACTTC
CATSRVGAETQYF
>-|TRBJ2-5|TRBV4-3|-
TGCGCCAGCAGCCAAGAGCGTGGTTTGTTGGAGACCCAGTACTTC
CASSQERGLLETQYF
>few|TRBJ2-1|TRBV18|-
TGTGCCAGCTTAGGGACAATCGATGAGCAGTTCTTC
CASLGTIDEQFF
>-|TRBJ2-3|TRBV11-1|-
TGTGCCAGCAGCTTAGCGGCGATGTGGACAGATACGCAGTATTTT
CASSLAAMWTDTQYF
>-|TRBJ1-6|TRBV18|-
TGTGCCAGCTCACCTTTTAGACAGGTGAATTCACCCCTCCACTTT
CASSPFRQVNSPLHF
>few|TRBJ2-1|TRBV24-1|TRBD1
TGTGCCACAAGCCCGACAGGGGCGGTGCAGTTCTTC
CATSPTGAVQFF
>-|TRBJ2-7|TRBV18|-
TGTGCCAGCTCACCGCCGGGAGTTCAATCCTACGAGCAGTACTTC
CASSPPGVQSYEQYF
>-|TRBJ2-2|TRBV7-9|-
TGTGCCAGCAGCCCTCCGGAAGGGGAGCTGTTTTTT
CASSPPEGELFF
>-|TRBJ2-3|TRBV4-1|TRBD2
TGCGCCAGCAGCCAAGATCAGGCGGGGGGGCCGCGGAATACGCAGTATTTT
CASSQDQAGGPRNTQYF
>few|TRBJ2-7|TRBV7-9|TRBD1
TGTGCCAGCAGCTTAGGGACAGGGATGACCTACGAGCAGTACTTC
CASSLGTGMTYEQYF
>few|TRBJ2-4|TRBV7-9|-
TGTGCCAGCAGCTTTGGACAGACAGCCCCTAAAAACATTCAGTACTTC
CASSFGQTAPKNIQYF
>-|TRBJ2-3|TRBV9|-
TGTGCCAGCAGCGTAGTAGCTAGCCTCACAGATACGCAGTATTTT
CASSVVASLTDTQYF
>many|TRBJ2-7|TRBV3-1|TRBD2
TGTGCCAGCAGCCACTCCGGGACTAGGGCCGGCGGGGAGCAGTACTTC
CASSHSGTRAGGEQYF
>few|TRBJ2-7|TRBV5-1|-
TGCGCCAGCAGGAAAGACGTCTACGAGCAGTACTTC
CASRKDVYEQYF
>-|TRBJ2-7|TRBV2|-
TGTGCCAGCAGTGAAGGGGGAGAGCAGTACTTC
CASSEGGEQYF
>many|TRBJ2-5|TRBV4-1|TRBD2
TGCGCCAGCAGACGGCTGCTAGCGGGGTTGGAGACCCAGTACTTC
CASRRLLAGLETQYF
>many|TRBJ2-3|TRBV7-8|-
TGTGCCAGCAGTGCTTTGCTGTTCACAGATACGCAGTATTTT
CASSALLFTDTQYF
>many|TRBJ2-3|TRBV5-1|-
TGCGCCAGCAGCTTGGGGGGCACAGATACGCAGTATTTT
CASSLGGTDTQYF
>many|TRBJ2-5|TRBV29-1|TRBD2
TGCAGCGTTGAACGGACTAGAGGCACGCAAGAGTACTTC
CSVERTRGTQEYF
>once|TRBJ2-7|TRBV12-3/TRBV12-4|-
TGTGCCAGCAGTTTATCTTGGGTGGCAGGGGACGAGCAGTACTTC
CASSLSWVAGDEQYF
>few|TRBJ2-5|TRBV29-1|TRBD2
TGCAGCAGTTTTGGCGGGGGCCAAGAGACCCAGTACTTC
CSSFGGGQETQYF
>-|TRBJ2-1|TRBV12-3/TRBV12-4|TRBD2
TGTGCCAGCAGTTGGACTAGCTCCCCTCAATACAATGAGCAGTTCTTC
CASSWTSSPQYNEQFF
>-|TRBJ2-7|TRBV5-1|-
TGCGCCAGCAGCTCTCCTGGCCAAGGGGGGGTCTACGAGCAGTACTTC
CASSSPGQGGVYEQYF
>-|TRBJ1-1|TRBV4-1|TRBD1
TGCGCCAGCAGCCATAAACAGGGGGCTGAAGCTTTCTTT
CASSHKQGAEAFF
>-|TRBJ1-6|TRBV4-1|TRBD1
TGCGCCAGCAGCCAAGTCCCGGGACAGGGGTTTTATAATTCACCCCTCCACTTT
CASSQVPGQGFYNSPLHF
>few|TRBJ2-7|TRBV4-3|TRBD1
TGCGCCAGCAGCCAGCCGGGACAGAGGCCTTACGAGCAGTACTTC
CASSQPGQRPYEQYF
>few|TRBJ2-7|TRBV30|TRBD1
TGTGCCTGGAGTGGACAGGGGGCCGGCGAGCAGTACTTC
CAWSGQGAGEQYF
>-|TRBJ2-1|TRBV29-1|TRBD1
TGCAGCGTGGTACAGGGGAGCTCCTACAATGAGCAGTTCTTC
CSVVQGSSYNEQFF
>few|TRBJ1-2|TRBV18|TRBD1
TGTGCCAGCTCACCCTCGACAGGGAACTATGGCTACACCTTC
CASSPSTGNYGYTF
>few|TRBJ1-6|TRBV20-1|TRBD1
TGCAGTGCTAGAGTGACAGGGCCCCTCCACTTT
CSARVTGPLHF
>many|TRBJ1-2|TRBV29-1|-
TGCAGCGTTCTCGGGGGGGAAGTGGATGGCTACACCTTC
CSVLGGEVDGYTF
>-|TRBJ1-3|TRBV6-1|TRBD1
TGTGCCAGCAGTGAAAGGACAGGAGGAAACACCATATATTTT
CASSERTGGNTIYF
>-|TRBJ2-5|TRBV6-1|-
TGTGCCAGCAGTGGGGTCTACCTCGTAGGCGGCCAAGAGACCCAGTACTTC
CASSGVYLVGGQETQYF
>-|TRBJ1-6|TRBV7-8|-
TGTGCCAGCAGCTTGGGGGTCACCTATAATTCACCCCTCCACTTT
CASSLGVTYNSPLHF
>-|TRBJ1-4|TRBV18|TRBD1
TGTGCCAGCTCGCCAGGGGGTGAAAAACTGTTTTTT
CASSPGGEKLFF
>few|TRBJ1-4|TRBV15|-
TGTGCCACCAGCGGACCTCGGCCAACTAATGAAAAACTGTTTTTT
CATSGPRPTNEKLFF
>few|TRBJ1-5|TRBV6-2/TRBV6-3|-
TGTGCCAGCAGGCCCCCCCGGGGGGCAGGTAATCAGCCCCAGCATTTT
CASRPPRGAGNQPQHF
>few|TRBJ2-7|TRBV3-1|TRBD1
TGTGCCAGCAGCCAAGAGGGACAGGGCGGCGTGCAGTACTTC
CASSQEGQGGVQYF
>many|TRBJ2-7|TRBV2|TRBD1
TGTGCCAGCAGTGTAGAAGGACAGGGCTACGAGCAGTACTTC
CASSVEGQGYEQYF
>few|TRBJ2-7|TRBV20-1|TRBD2
TGCAGTGCTTGCCCGGGACTAGCGGGAGGCCCCCCCTACGAGCAGTACTTC
CSACPGLAGGPPYEQYF